This T cell receptor (beta chain) is from a study of shared T cell receptors in the human thymus. CDR1 and CDR2 (germline): SGHRS, YFSETQ. Deletions cut 3 bases from V and 7 bases from J, with 25 bases between. The CDR3 runs 17 residues. TCRdb keeps only in-frame clones here, not all; method: immunoSEQ multiplex PCR. The sample has hundreds of thousands of clones; about 89% are singletons. These data also featured in a second study, about human thymus T cells. That work states: Those donating were healthy Finnish infants in corrective surgery for congenital heart defects. Usage of V and J genes appeared biased in thymic and blood repertoires.

This TCR was sampled from a boy less than two years old with a congenital heart defect. The rearrangement links TRBV5-1 to TRBJ1-2; D gene ambiguous. The sample comprised thymocytes. For the CDR3, the DNA is TGCGCCAGCAGCTCGGACGTCGGGAGGGATACTTTTGGTGGCTACACCTTC. Protein product: CASSSDVGRDTFGGYTF.